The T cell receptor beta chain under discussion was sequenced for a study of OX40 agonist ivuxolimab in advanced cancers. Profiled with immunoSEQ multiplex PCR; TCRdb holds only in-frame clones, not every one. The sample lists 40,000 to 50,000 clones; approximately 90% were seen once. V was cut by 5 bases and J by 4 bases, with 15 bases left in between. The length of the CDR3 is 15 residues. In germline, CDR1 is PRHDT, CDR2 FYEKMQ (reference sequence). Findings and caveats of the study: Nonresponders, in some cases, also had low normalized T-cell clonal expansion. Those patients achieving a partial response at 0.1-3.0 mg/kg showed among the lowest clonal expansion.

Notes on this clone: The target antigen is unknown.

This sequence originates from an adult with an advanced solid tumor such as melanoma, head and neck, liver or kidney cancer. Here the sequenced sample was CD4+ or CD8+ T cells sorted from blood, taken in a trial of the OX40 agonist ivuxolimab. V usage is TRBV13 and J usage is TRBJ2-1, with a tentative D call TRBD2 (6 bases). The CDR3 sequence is CASSAARAGYNEQFF. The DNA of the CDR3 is TGTGCCAGCAGCGCCGCCCGTGCGGGGTACAATGAGCAGTTCTTC.